This entry concerns a single TCR beta chain. CDR3 length equals 18 residues. Per the germline V gene, CDR1 is WNHNN and CDR2 is SYGVQD (reference sequence). The junction had 8 bases not matched to a gene; V was cut back by 2 bases and J by 1 base. The record originates from a study of blood T cell repertoires in COVID-19. Only in-frame clones appear in the TCRdb table, and some are missing; sequencing was by immunoSEQ multiplex PCR. The profile covers about 310,000 clones, with almost 90% appearing a single time and under 1.1% taken by the ten largest. The TCR sequence derives from a woman in her thirties or forties with COVID-19, enrolled during active disease. The chain has TRBV10-1 and TRBJ2-6, with TRBD1 matching 7 bases. Sequencing was carried out using peripheral blood. For the CDR3, the DNA is TGCGCCAGCAGTGAGAAAGGGGGCAAGGGTTCTGGGGCCAACGTCCTGACTTTC. Amino acid sequence: CASSEKGGKGSGANVLTF.